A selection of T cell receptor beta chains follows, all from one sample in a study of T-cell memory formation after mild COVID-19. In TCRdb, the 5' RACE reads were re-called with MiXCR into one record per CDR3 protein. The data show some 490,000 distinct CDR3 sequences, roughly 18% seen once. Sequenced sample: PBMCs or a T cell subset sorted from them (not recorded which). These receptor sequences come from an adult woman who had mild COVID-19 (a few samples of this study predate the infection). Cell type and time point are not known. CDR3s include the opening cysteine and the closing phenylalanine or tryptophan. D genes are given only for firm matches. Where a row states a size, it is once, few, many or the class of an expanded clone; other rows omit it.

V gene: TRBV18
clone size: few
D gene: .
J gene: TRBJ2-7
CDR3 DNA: TGTGCCAGCTCAGGGGACTCCCCCGCGGTTTCTTACGAGCAGTACTTC
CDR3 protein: CASSGDSPAVSYEQYF

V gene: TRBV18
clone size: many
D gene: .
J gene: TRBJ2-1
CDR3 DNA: TGTGCCAGCTCACCCCAGGATAAGGAGCAGTTCTTC
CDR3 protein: CASSPQDKEQFF

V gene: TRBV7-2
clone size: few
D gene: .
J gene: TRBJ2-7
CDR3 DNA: TGTGCCAGCAGCCCCGGATGGTACGAGCAGTACTTC
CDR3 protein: CASSPGWYEQYF

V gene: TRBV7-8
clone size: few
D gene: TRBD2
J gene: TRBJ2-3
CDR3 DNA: TGTGCCACCCTCGGGGGGGAGGGCACGCAGTATTTT
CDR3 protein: CATLGGEGTQYF

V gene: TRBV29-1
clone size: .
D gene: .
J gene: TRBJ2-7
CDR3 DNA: TGCAGCGTTGAAGATGGCCCGGGGAGCAACTACGAGCAGTACTTC
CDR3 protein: CSVEDGPGSNYEQYF

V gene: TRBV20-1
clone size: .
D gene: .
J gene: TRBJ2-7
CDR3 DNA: TGCAGTGCTCGGGAACCGACCCGATACGAGCAGTACTTC
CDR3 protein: CSAREPTRYEQYF

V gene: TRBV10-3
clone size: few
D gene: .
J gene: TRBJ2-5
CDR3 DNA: TGTGCCATCAGTGACGCAGGGAGGACGGTAGAGACCCAGTACTTC
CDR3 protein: CAISDAGRTVETQYF

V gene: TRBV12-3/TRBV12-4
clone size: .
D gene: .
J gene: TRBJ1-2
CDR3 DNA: TGTGCCAGCAGTTTCGGGTCAGTCTCCTATGGCTACACCTTC
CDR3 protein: CASSFGSVSYGYTF

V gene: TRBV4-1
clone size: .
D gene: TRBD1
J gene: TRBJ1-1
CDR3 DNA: TGCGCCAGCAGCCAGTACTCAGGGGGCATGAACACTGAAGCTTTCTTT
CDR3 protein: CASSQYSGGMNTEAFF

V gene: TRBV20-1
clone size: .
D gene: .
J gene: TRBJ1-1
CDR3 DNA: TGCAGTGCCCCCCACTTGGGGTATGGGGACACTGAAGCTTTCTTT
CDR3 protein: CSAPHLGYGDTEAFF

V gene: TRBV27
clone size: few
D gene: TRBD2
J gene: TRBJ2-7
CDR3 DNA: TGTGCCAGCAGTTTTAGCCGAAGGACTAGCGGGAGATGGTACGAGCAGTACTTC
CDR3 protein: CASSFSRRTSGRWYEQYF

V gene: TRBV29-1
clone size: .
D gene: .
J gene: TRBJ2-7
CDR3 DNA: TGCAGCGTTGAAGATCGGGGGGCGGGCTACGAGCAGTACTTC
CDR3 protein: CSVEDRGAGYEQYF

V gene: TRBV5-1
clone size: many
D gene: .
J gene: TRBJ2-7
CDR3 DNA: TGCGCCAGCAGTTTCTCGTCCCCGGACATAGCCTACGAGCAGTACTTC
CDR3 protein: CASSFSSPDIAYEQYF

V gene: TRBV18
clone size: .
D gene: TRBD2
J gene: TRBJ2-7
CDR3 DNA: TGTGCCAGCTCACCATTAGCGGGGGTCCTCTCCTACGAGCAGTACTTC
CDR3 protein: CASSPLAGVLSYEQYF

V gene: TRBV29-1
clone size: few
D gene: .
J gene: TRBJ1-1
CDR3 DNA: TGCAGCGTTGAGGGGGTTTTGGGCACTGAAGCTTTCTTT
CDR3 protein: CSVEGVLGTEAFF

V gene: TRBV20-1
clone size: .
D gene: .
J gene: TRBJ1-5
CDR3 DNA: TGCAGTGCTCGGAGGCGGGCTGGGGCGGGCAATCAGCCCCAGCATTTT
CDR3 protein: CSARRRAGAGNQPQHF

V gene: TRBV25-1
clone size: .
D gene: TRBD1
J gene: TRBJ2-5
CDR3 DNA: TGTGCCAGCAACTGGAGGGGACAGGGAGACGAGACCCAGTACTTC
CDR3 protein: CASNWRGQGDETQYF

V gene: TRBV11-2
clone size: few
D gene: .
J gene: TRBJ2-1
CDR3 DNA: TGTGCCAGCAACCGTATAGGGGACAATGAGCAGTTCTTC
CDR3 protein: CASNRIGDNEQFF

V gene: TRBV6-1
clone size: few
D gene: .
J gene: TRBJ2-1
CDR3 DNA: TGTGCCAGCAGTGAACAGGCGTCCTCCTACAATGAGCAGTTCTTC
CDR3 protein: CASSEQASSYNEQFF

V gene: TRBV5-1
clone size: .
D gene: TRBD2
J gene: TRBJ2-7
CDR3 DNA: TGCGCCAGCAGCAGGACTAGCGGGGGGGCCGAGGGCGAGCAGTACTTC
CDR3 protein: CASSRTSGGAEGEQYF

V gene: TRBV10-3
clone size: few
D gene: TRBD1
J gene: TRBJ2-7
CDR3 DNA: TGTGCCATCGGGACAGGGGTCACCTACGAGCAGTACTTC
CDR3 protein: CAIGTGVTYEQYF

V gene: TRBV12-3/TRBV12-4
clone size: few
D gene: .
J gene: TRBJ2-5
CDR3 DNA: TGTGCCAGCAGTTTAATAGGACCTAAAGAGACCCAGTACTTC
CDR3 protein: CASSLIGPKETQYF

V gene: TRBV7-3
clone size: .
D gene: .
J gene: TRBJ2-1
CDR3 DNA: TGTGCCAGCAGCATGGGACCTGGCGGTTCGGATGAGCAGTTCTTC
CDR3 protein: CASSMGPGGSDEQFF

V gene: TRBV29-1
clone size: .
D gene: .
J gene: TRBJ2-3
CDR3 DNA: TGCAGCGTTGAGCCCGAATACGATACGCAGTATTTT
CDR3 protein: CSVEPEYDTQYF

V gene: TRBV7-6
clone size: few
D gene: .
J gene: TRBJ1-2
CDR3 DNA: TGTGCCAGCAGCCCGGGTAACTCGGACTATGGCTACACCTTC
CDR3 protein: CASSPGNSDYGYTF

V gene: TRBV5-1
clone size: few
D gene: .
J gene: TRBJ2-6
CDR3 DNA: TGCGCCAGCAGCCTGCCCACCTCTGGGGCCAACGTCCTGACTTTC
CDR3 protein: CASSLPTSGANVLTF

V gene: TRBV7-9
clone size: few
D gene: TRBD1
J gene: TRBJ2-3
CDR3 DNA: TGTGCCAGCAGCTTACAGGGGGCTAGCACAGATACGCAGTATTTT
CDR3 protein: CASSLQGASTDTQYF